Shown below are 32 T cell receptor beta chains from a single sample sequenced in a study of cytomegalovirus exposure and HLA in healthy donors. The PCR used 60 Vbeta and 13 Jbeta primers. Repertoires were generated with immunoSEQ multiplex PCR, while TCRdb's copy carries only in-frame clones and drops some. The table has some 130,000 clones, 77% seen once; the top ten hold about 3.7%. Material for sequencing was PBMCs. All receptors derive from a male donor in good health and CMV-seronegative.

The genes are TRBV2 and TRBJ2-1, with 11 bases aligning to TRBD2. Germline CDR1 is SNHLY and CDR2 is FYNNEI. CDR3 size: 15 residues. The V segment lost 6 bases and the J segment 7 bases; nucleotides outside the gene matches: 8. Here the CDR3 DNA reads TGTGCCAGCAGCCCCCTAGCGGGAGGCCGGAATGAGCAGTTCTTC. Translating gives CASSPLAGGRNEQFF.

This sequence joins TRBV2 and TRBJ2-1, with 9 nucleotides matching TRBD1. CDR3 length: 15 residues. Germline-derived CDR1 and CDR2 are SNHLY and FYNNEI. J lost 4 bases, V lost 7 bases, and 8 bases had no gene match. The CDR3 loop reads CASIADRGSYNEQFF. The CDR3 DNA sequence: TGTGCCAGCATTGCGGACAGGGGATCATACAATGAGCAGTTCTTC.

J is TRBJ1-2 and V is TRBV7-9; TRBD1 aligns across 12 bases. CDR1 and CDR2 (germline): SEHNR, FQNEAQ (reference sequence). With V trimmed by 3 bases and J by 4 bases, 3 bases remained unmatched. The CDR3 has 15 residues. The CDR3 DNA reads as TGTGCCAGCAGCTTCGGGACAGGGGGCGCCTATGGCTACACCTTC. Its protein is CASSFGTGGAYGYTF.

This clone came up a few times. The gene calls are TRBV2 and TRBJ2-1; 11 bases fit TRBD2. Germline CDR1 and CDR2: SNHLY and FYNNEI. With V trimmed by 5 bases and J by 3 bases, 3 bases remained unmatched. The CDR3 is made up of 15 amino acids. CDR3 residues: CASSLTSGGYNEQFF. The CDR3 DNA reads TGTGCCAGCAGTCTAACTAGCGGGGGCTACAATGAGCAGTTCTTC.

The rearrangement joins TRBV18 to TRBJ2-7; 10 bases line up with TRBD1. The CDR3 runs to 14 residues. J was trimmed by 6 bases and V by 2 bases; bases with no gene match: 4. Germline CDR1 and CDR2: KGHSH and LQKENI. The CDR3: CASSPSGTGVEQYF. The CDR3 DNA reads TGTGCCAGCTCACCATCCGGGACAGGGGTCGAGCAGTACTTC.

The chain uses TRBV7-2 and TRBJ1-2; 10 nucleotides align to TRBD1. This CDR3 contains 14 residues. Trimming removed 3 bases from V and 10 bases from J; junction bases left unmatched: 8. Germline CDR1 SGHTA, CDR2 FQGNSA. In nucleotides, the CDR3 is TGTGCCAGCAGCTTTACCGGGACAGGGGTGAACTACACCTTC. It encodes CASSFTGTGVNYTF. Variable domain in full (rest from reference TRBV7-2 and TRBJ1-2): GAGVSQSPSNKVTEKGKDVELRCDPISGHTALYWYRQSLGQGLEFLIYFQGNSAPDKSGLPSDRFSAERTGGSVSTLTIQRTQQEDSAVYLCASSFTGTGVNYTFGSGTRLTVV.

This clone was found a few times. This chain joins TRBV5-4 and TRBJ1-6; tentatively, D is TRBD1 (5 bases). Trimming removed 6 bases at V and 5 bases at J, with 12 bases between. The CDR3 is 14 amino acids. Germline values: CDR1 SGHNT, CDR2 YYREEE (reference sequence). This CDR3 is CASTPDMDNSPLHF. In DNA, the CDR3 is TGTGCCAGCACCCCGGACATGGATAATTCACCCCTCCACTTT.

The CDR3 loop is CAWSVKTSGKETQYF. DNA for the CDR3: TGTGCCTGGAGTGTGAAGACTAGCGGGAAAGAGACCCAGTACTTC. This sequence joins TRBV30 and TRBJ2-5; 11 nucleotides align to TRBD2. The V gene's germline CDR1 is GTSNPN and CDR2 SVGIG (reference sequence). Germline trimming cut 0 bases from V and 3 bases from J; bases unmatched to any gene: 3. The CDR3 is 15 residues long. The variable domain in full, completed from reference TRBV30 and TRBJ2-5, reads SQTIHQWPATLVQPVGSPLSLECTVEGTSNPNLYWYRQAAGRGLQLLFYSVGIGQISSEVPQNLSASRPQDRQFILSSKKLLLSDSGFYLCAWSVKTSGKETQYFGPGTRLLVL.

The chain uses TRBV7-9 and TRBJ2-1; 12 nucleotides match TRBD1. Trimming took 5 bases from V and 8 from J; bases not matched to a gene: 7. The germline V gene has CDR1 SEHNR and CDR2 FQNEAQ (reference sequence). The CDR3 has 15 amino acids. The DNA for the CDR3 is TGTGCCAGCAGCCTTTCCGGGACAGGGGGCCATGAGCAGTTCTTC. This translates into CASSLSGTGGHEQFF.

This clone showed up just once. The CDR3 here is CASSLVSQETQYF. CDR3 DNA sequence: TGTGCCAGCAGCTTAGTCAGTCAAGAGACCCAGTACTTC. The chain recombines TRBV11-3 with TRBJ2-5; D unclear. Germline V gene data show CDR1 as SGHNT and CDR2 as YENEEA. This CDR3 spans 13 amino acids. Trimming left V 1 base short and J 2 bases short, with 5 bases between.

About this clone itself: The junction and the germline gene differ at one end; a read error may be behind it. The chain has TRBV7-7 and TRBJ2-5; TRBD1 agrees at 9 bases. The J call may be faulty, since TRBJ2-7 better matches the DNA end. Germline CDR1 reads SSHAT; CDR2 reads FNYEAQ (reference sequence). This CDR3 is 14 amino acids long. The CDR3 DNA reads as TGTGCTAGCAGCTCGGGACAGGGCTCGTACGAGCAGTACTTC. The encoded protein is CASSSGQGSYEQYF.

This chain connects TRBV6-6 to TRBJ1-6; D remains unclear. Germline V lookup: CDR1 MNHNY, CDR2 SVGAGI (reference sequence). This CDR3 is 14 amino acids long. Trimming took 7 bases from V and 6 from J, leaving 13 bases between them. CDR3 sequence: CASTATPFNSPLHF. CDR3 DNA: TGTGCCAGCACAGCGACTCCTTTTAATTCACCCCTCCACTTT.

The gene calls are TRBV7-3 and TRBJ2-1; 11 bases match TRBD2. The CDR3 has 15 amino acids. Germline CDR1 and CDR2: SGHTA and FQGTGA. Trimming removed 3 bases from V and 8 bases from J; junction bases left unmatched: 6. The CDR3 protein is CASSFSSGRMYEQFF. The CDR3 DNA follows: TGTGCCAGCAGCTTTTCTAGCGGGAGGATGTATGAGCAGTTCTTC.

The chain has TRBV15 and TRBJ2-7; TRBD1 matches at 7 bases. This CDR3 is built from 14 residues. V trimming: 1 base; J trimming: 7 bases; junction bases outside the gene matches: 7. CDR1 LNHNV and CDR2 YYDKDF come from the germline V gene (reference sequence). The CDR3 sequence: CATSRGDREREQYF. DNA for the CDR3: TGTGCCACCAGCAGAGGTGACAGGGAGAGGGAGCAGTACTTC.

The chain uses TRBV11-2 and TRBJ1-2, with D maybe TRBD1 (5 bases). The CDR3 contains 13 residues. Looked up from germline, CDR1 is SGHAT and CDR2 is FQNNGV. The V gene lost 6 bases and the J gene lost 7 bases, with 15 bases spanning the gap. The CDR3 nucleotides read TGTGCCAGCAGGGGGGGGGATTTAACTGGCTACACCTTC. Translating gives CASRGGDLTGYTF.

This chain links TRBV5-1 with TRBJ1-2; no reliable D call. Trimming removed 0 bases at V and 2 bases at J, with 5 bases between. CDR1 is SGHRS, CDR2 YFSETQ, per germline. This CDR3 spans 13 amino acids. The chain's CDR3 is CASSLDENYGYTF. CDR3 sequence (DNA): TGCGCCAGCAGCTTGGACGAGAACTATGGCTACACCTTC.

The gene calls are TRBV6-6 and TRBJ2-1; TRBD2 might be the D (6 bases). Looked up from germline, CDR1 is MNHNY and CDR2 is SVGAGI (reference sequence). This CDR3 contains 12 residues. The V end was cut by 3 bases, the J end by 6 bases, with 6 bases between. CDR3 sequence: CASSYSGNEQFF. The CDR3 DNA follows: TGTGCCAGCAGTTATAGCGGCAATGAGCAGTTCTTC.

The chain has TRBV7-3 and TRBJ2-4; D is undetermined. Trimming removed 1 base at V and 8 bases at J, with 12 bases between. Germline V gene lookup returns CDR1 SGHTA and CDR2 FQGTGA. The CDR3 spans 14 residues. The CDR3 here is CASSLNGDRDIQYF. CDR3 DNA sequence: TGTGCCAGCAGCTTAAACGGCGATCGGGACATTCAGTACTTC. The full variable domain, completed using reference TRBV7-3 and TRBJ2-4, is GAGVSQTPSNKVTEKGKYVELRCDPISGHTALYWYRQSLGQGPEFLIYFQGTGAADDSGLPNDRFFAVRPEGSVSTLKIQRTERGDSAVYLCASSLNGDRDIQYFGAGTRLSVL.

This chain uses TRBV29-1 with TRBJ2-6; 10 bases are shared with TRBD1. CDR1 and CDR2 from the germline V gene are SQVTM and ANQGSEA. The CDR3 extends over 19 amino acids. After removal of 1 base from V and 1 base from J, the junction contained 10 bases not matched to a gene. The CDR3 loop reads CSVEAGSGQGVSGANVLTF. The CDR3 DNA follows: TGCAGCGTTGAAGCGGGAAGCGGACAGGGGGTATCTGGGGCCAACGTCCTGACTTTC.

This clone has more than one count but fewer than ten. The V and J genes are TRBV9 and TRBJ1-1; TRBD1 agrees at 7 bases. The CDR3 is 12 residues long. The germline V gene has CDR1 SGDLS and CDR2 YYNGEE. V shed 0 bases, J shed 8 bases, and the junction held 1 base outside the gene matches. CDR3 nucleotides: TGTGCCAGCAGCGTAGTAGGGGGCGAAGCTTTCTTT. It is translated as CASSVVGGEAFF. Filled out from reference TRBV9 and TRBJ1-1, the complete variable domain reads DSGVTQTPKHLITATGQRVTLRCSPRSGDLSVYWYQQSLDQGLQFLIQYYNGEERAKGNILERFSAQQFPDLHSELNLSSLELGDSALYFCASSVVGGEAFFGQGTRLTVV.

The V call is TRBV6-5, the J call TRBJ1-1, with a tentative D call TRBD1 (5 bases). This CDR3 contains 12 residues. The germline V gene has CDR1 MNHEY and CDR2 SVGAGI. The germline V and J ends were trimmed by 7 bases and 3 bases, with 9 bases remaining between them. The CDR3 coding sequence is TGTGCCAGCACCGGGGGGGACACTGAAGCTTTCTTT. Translating it yields CASTGGDTEAFF.

This chain uses TRBV4-2 with TRBJ2-7; TRBD1 agrees at 9 bases. J gave up 0 bases and V 2 bases, and 5 bases lay outside the gene matches. This CDR3 comprises 16 residues. In germline, CDR1 is LGHNA, CDR2 YNFKEQ. The CDR3 DNA reads TGTGCCAGCAGCCAACTGGGGACAGGGAGCTCCTACGAGCAGTACTTC. As protein: CASSQLGTGSSYEQYF.

The CDR3 sequence: CASSPRQGRDTQYF. CDR3 nucleotide sequence: TGTGCCAGCTCACCTCGACAGGGCAGAGATACGCAGTATTTT. The chain is built from TRBV18 and TRBJ2-3; TRBD1 matches at 7 bases. The CDR3 loop spans 14 amino acids. V lost 3 bases and J lost 5; bases outside the gene matches: 5. Germline CDR1 and CDR2: KGHSH and LQKENI.

This clone has only one observation. The chain carries TRBV13 and TRBJ2-2, with 10 bases matching TRBD2. V dropped 0 bases and J dropped 6; count of bases not matched to a gene: 1. The CDR3 length is 15 residues. The germline V gene has CDR1 PRHDT and CDR2 FYEKMQ (reference sequence). The CDR3 region is CASSLGAGGPGELFF. DNA for the CDR3: TGTGCCAGCAGCTTAGGAGCGGGAGGGCCCGGGGAGCTGTTTTTT.

The table lists this clone with a few counts. V usage is TRBV7-2 and J usage is TRBJ2-2; the match to TRBD1 covers 8 bases. This CDR3 comprises 17 residues. Losses at the gene ends were 5 bases for V and 4 bases for J; bases not matched to a gene: 12. CDR1 SGHTA and CDR2 FQGNSA come from the germline V gene. The CDR3 DNA reads TGTGCCAGCAGCCTCAGAACACAGGGGGTGGGCACCGGGGAGCTGTTTTTT. Protein: CASSLRTQGVGTGELFF. Full variable domain (missing parts from reference TRBV7-2 and TRBJ2-2): GAGVSQSPSNKVTEKGKDVELRCDPISGHTALYWYRQSLGQGLEFLIYFQGNSAPDKSGLPSDRFSAERTGGSVSTLTIQRTQQEDSAVYLCASSLRTQGVGTGELFFGEGSRLTVL.

The V call is TRBV7-6, the J call TRBJ2-4; 7 bases are a match to TRBD1. Unmatched junction bases numbered 3, after V lost 1 base and J lost 0 bases. The germline V gene encodes CDR1 SGHVS and CDR2 FNYEAQ. The CDR3 is made up of 16 amino acids. The CDR3 spells CASSLGRGIAKNIQYF. Here the CDR3 DNA reads TGTGCCAGCAGCTTAGGCAGGGGGATAGCCAAAAACATTCAGTACTTC.

CDR3 amino acids: CASSLAGAGAGHTQYF. CDR3 DNA: TGTGCCAGCAGCTTAGCCGGAGCGGGAGCGGGGCATACGCAGTATTTT. The chain employs TRBV11-2 and TRBJ2-3, with 8 bases lining up with TRBD2. J gave up 7 bases and V 1 base, and 10 bases lay outside the gene matches. CDR1 SGHAT and CDR2 FQNNGV come from the germline V gene. The CDR3 covers 16 residues.

The chain combines TRBV7-3 with TRBJ2-5; tentative D call: TRBD2 (7 bases). CDR3 length: 13 residues. CDR1 is SGHTA and CDR2 is FQGTGA in the germline V gene. Trimming took off 6 bases at V and 5 bases at J, with 13 bases between the two ends. CDR3 residues: CASSGGGSETQYF. Here the CDR3 DNA reads TGTGCCAGCAGTGGGGGGGGCTCGGAGACCCAGTACTTC. Full variable domain (outside the CDR3, taken from reference TRBV7-3 and TRBJ2-5): GAGVSQTPSNKVTEKGKYVELRCDPISGHTALYWYRQSLGQGPEFLIYFQGTGAADDSGLPNDRFFAVRPEGSVSTLKIQRTERGDSAVYLCASSGGGSETQYFGPGTRLLVL.

The chain has TRBV10-2 and TRBJ2-7, with D hard to call. The CDR3 sequence is 12 residues long. Germline V CDR1 and CDR2: WSHSY, SAAADI. Trimming left V 6 bases short and J 4 bases short, with 10 bases between. The CDR3 nucleotides are TGCGCCAGCAGCCGACTCACATACGAGCAGTACTTC. The encoded protein is CASSRLTYEQYF.

This chain connects TRBV13 to TRBJ1-1; D perhaps matches TRBD1 (5 bases). CDR3 length: 14 amino acids. CDR1 PRHDT and CDR2 FYEKMQ come from the germline V gene (reference sequence). The V end lost 3 bases, the J end lost 4 bases, and 12 bases lay between the germline ends. In nucleotides, the CDR3 is TGTGCCAGCAGCTTCGAAGTGGGGGGCACTGAAGCTTTCTTT. Translated: CASSFEVGGTEAFF.

The CDR3 nucleotides are TGCGCCAGCCAAAGAGACGGGACAGCGAACACCGGGGAGCTGTTTTTT. Its protein product is CASQRDGTANTGELFF. The chain is built from TRBV5-1 and TRBJ2-2; 7 positions match TRBD1. Trimming took 7 bases from V and 0 from J; bases not matched to a gene: 9. CDR1 is SGHRS and CDR2 is YFSETQ in the germline V gene. The CDR3 is 16 residues long.

The genes are TRBV5-6 and TRBJ2-3; TRBD2 aligns across 16 bases. CDR1 SGHDT and CDR2 YYEEEE come from the germline V gene. The CDR3 covers 18 residues. The trim removed 3 bases at V and 5 bases at J, leaving 9 bases unmatched. CDR3 nucleotides: TGTGCCAGCAGCTCTCCGTTAGGGACTAGCGGGAGGGGAGATACGCAGTATTTT. This codes for CASSSPLGTSGRGDTQYF.